The present T cell receptor (beta chain) was sequenced within a study of blood T cell repertoires in COVID-19. Study overall: Collection of acute and convalescent COVID-19 samples took place in the United States, Italy and Spain. T cells, B-cell-depleted T cells, or PBMCs provided the cDNA or gDNA that served as material.

Cohort assignment relied on participant-reported clinical history. CDR3 length equals 13 residues. Germline V CDR1 and CDR2: LGHDT, YNNKEL (reference sequence). Trimming took off 0 bases at V and 5 bases at J, with 8 bases between the two ends. Per the study methods: Estimated nucleated cell counts came from reference gene primer amplification. Clones were read by immunoSEQ multiplex PCR, and TCRdb kept only the in-frame ones, dropping some. The V and J calls and clone size are taken from that table; D and trimming were inferred from the DNA. The data contain about 190,000 clones, approximately 85% of them singletons.

The source of this sequence is a woman in her twenties or thirties who had recovered from COVID-19. The J gene is TRBJ2-7, the V gene TRBV3-1 (or the pseudogene TRBV3-2), with no clear D. The specimen sequenced was PBMCs or T cells enriched from blood (not recorded which). In nucleotides, the CDR3 is TGTGCCAGCAGCCAAGATGGGCATCACGAGCAGTACTTC. This codes for CASSQDGHHEQYF.